A single sample gave rise to the 26 T cell receptor beta chains below, sequenced in a study of cytomegalovirus exposure and HLA in healthy donors. The study ran its PCR with 60 Vbeta and 13 Jbeta primers. The assay was immunoSEQ multiplex PCR, and TCRdb's table has in-frame clones only and misses some. The sample holds some 180,000 clones, around 78% seen once. Sequenced input: PBMCs. These receptors were collected from a woman in her 30s in good health and CMV-seropositive.

This chain connects TRBV19 to TRBJ2-1, with 11 bases that match TRBD2. Looked up from germline, CDR1 is LNHDA and CDR2 is SQIVND (reference sequence). The CDR3 covers 13 residues. The V gene end was trimmed by 7 bases and the J gene end by 12 bases; junction bases not matched to a gene: 8. CDR3 sequence: CASNPGLADSQFF. DNA of the CDR3: TGTGCCAGTAACCCGGGACTAGCGGACTCGCAGTTCTTC. The entire variable domain, with the rest obtained from reference TRBV19 and TRBJ2-1, is as follows: DGGITQSPKYLFRKEGQNVTLSCEQNLNHDAMYWYRQDPGQGLRLIYYSQIVNDFQKGDIAEGYSVSREKKESFPLTVTSAQKNPTAFYLCASNPGLADSQFFGPGTRLTVL.

V is TRBV14 and J is TRBJ2-5; 12 bases fit TRBD1. Near its end, the DNA agrees better with TRBJ2-7, so the J call may be wrong. Germline-derived CDR1 and CDR2 are SGHDN and FVKESK. This CDR3 spans 16 amino acids. CDR3 protein: CASSRNRDRGLYEQYF. DNA of the CDR3: TGTGCCAGCAGCCGGAACCGGGACAGGGGGCTCTACGAGCAGTACTTC.

There are a few counts of this clone. The chain uses TRBV4-2 and TRBJ2-4, with D perhaps TRBD2 (5 bases). Germline CDR1 LGHNA, CDR2 YNFKEQ. CDR3 length: 14 amino acids. V shed 4 bases and J shed 15 bases, with 22 bases lying between them. CDR3 residues: CASSPFLGAESWYF. The CDR3 region has the DNA TGTGCCAGCAGCCCCTTCTTGGGAGCGGAGAGTTGGTACTTC.

The V call is TRBV18, the J call TRBJ1-1, with no clear D. The CDR3 consists of 16 residues. Trimming cost V 2 bases and J 8 bases, with 21 bases left between them. CDR1 is KGHSH and CDR2 is LQKENI in the germline V gene. The CDR3 loop is CASSPKMAGTSAEAFF. CDR3 nucleotides: TGTGCCAGCTCACCAAAAATGGCAGGAACCTCGGCGGAAGCTTTCTTT.

The V gene is TRBV4-1, the J gene TRBJ1-4; 8 bases align to TRBD1. The CDR3 extends over 14 amino acids. The V gene end was trimmed by 6 bases and the J gene end by 8 bases; junction bases not matched to a gene: 8. Germline V gives CDR1 MGHRA, CDR2 YSYEKL. CDR3 coding DNA: TGCGCCAGCAGTTATGGACAGGGTGTGGAAAAACTGTTTTTT. The encoded protein is CASSYGQGVEKLFF.

This chain joins TRBV12-5 and TRBJ2-5; TRBD1 agrees at 9 bases. The CDR3 extends over 15 amino acids. Germline assignment: CDR1 LGHNT and CDR2 FRNRAP. The junction had 9 bases not matched to a gene; V was cut back by 6 bases and J by 4 bases. CDR3 nucleotides: TGTGCTAGTGGGAAACAGGGGGCGCGCGGAGAGACCCAGTACTTC. This gives the protein CASGKQGARGETQYF. Based on the CDR3 plus reference TRBV12-5 and TRBJ2-5, the full variable domain is DARVTQTPRHKVTEMGQEVTMRCQPILGHNTVFWYRQTMMQGLELLAYFRNRAPLDDSGMPKDRFSAEMPDATLATLKIQPSEPRDSAVYFCASGKQGARGETQYFGPGTRLLVL.

The chain couples TRBV15 to TRBJ2-1; tentatively, D is TRBD2 (6 bases). V dropped 0 bases and J dropped 3 bases, with 12 bases sitting between them. The CDR3 extends over 16 amino acids. Germline lookup yields CDR1 LNHNV and CDR2 YYDKDF (reference sequence). The DNA for the CDR3 is TGTGCCACCAGCAGAGATCGGTCTAGCGTCTACAATGAGCAGTTCTTC. Protein product: CATSRDRSSVYNEQFF.

This clone came up once. The rearrangement uses TRBV5-1 and TRBJ2-1; 7 nucleotides match TRBD1. Germline values: CDR1 SGHRS, CDR2 YFSETQ. The V segment lost 2 bases and the J segment 7 bases; nucleotides outside the gene matches: 3. This CDR3 comprises 13 residues. CDR3 sequence reads: CASSLGGQNEQFF. The CDR3 DNA is TGCGCCAGCAGCTTAGGGGGCCAGAATGAGCAGTTCTTC.

The chain has TRBV18 and TRBJ2-7, with unresolved D. With 0 bases removed from V and 5 bases from J, the gap between germline ends came to 17 bases. Per germline, CDR1 KGHSH and CDR2 LQKENI. This CDR3 region has 16 residues. For the CDR3, the DNA is TGTGCCAGCTCACCACCTTCTGGCGGTACGGTCGACGAGCAGTACTTC. Its protein is CASSPPSGGTVDEQYF.

In this sample, this clone turned up once. The chain links TRBV2 to TRBJ2-5, with 7 nucleotides matching TRBD1. This CDR3 comprises 14 residues. The J segment lost 14 bases and the V segment lost 6 bases, leaving 18 bases of the junction unmatched. Germline CDR1 SNHLY, CDR2 FYNNEI. CDR3: CASRGDREARGFYF. The CDR3 DNA is TGTGCCAGCAGGGGAGACAGGGAAGCGAGGGGTTTCTACTTC.

This clone was detected only a few times. V gene TRBV27 combines with J gene TRBJ2-2; maybe TRBD1 (5 bases). Germline CDR1 and CDR2: MNHEY and SMNVEV (reference sequence). Between the trimmed V and J ends, which lost 3 bases and 4 bases, there was a span of 6 bases. This CDR3 has 13 residues. DNA for the CDR3: TGTGCCAGCAGTTTGACAGTCACCGGGGAGCTGTTTTTT. This translates into CASSLTVTGELFF.

The chain has TRBV28 and TRBJ2-1; possibly TRBD1 for D (6 bases). Trimming stripped 2 bases from V and 4 bases from J, with 9 bases between. The CDR3 is 14 residues long. Germline CDR1 and CDR2: MDHEN and SYDVKM. CDR3 amino acids: CASSLRTGYNEQFF. The CDR3, as DNA: TGTGCCAGCAGTTTAAGAACAGGGTACAATGAGCAGTTCTTC.

The rearrangement links TRBV6-1 to TRBJ2-7, with a possible D match to TRBD2 (6 bases). Looked up from germline, CDR1 is MNHNS and CDR2 is SASEGT. This CDR3 region has 15 residues. V shed 0 bases and J shed 2 bases, with 11 bases lying between them. The CDR3 sequence is CASSEAWGDAYEQYF. CDR3 in DNA: TGTGCCAGCAGTGAAGCATGGGGGGACGCCTACGAGCAGTACTTC.

This clone was observed a few times. CDR3 sequence: CASEVKNIQYF. The CDR3 DNA is TGTGCCAGCGAGGTCAAAAACATTCAGTACTTC. This chain uses TRBV6-1 with TRBJ2-4; no clear D gene. The length of the CDR3 is 11 residues. Germline-derived CDR1 and CDR2 are MNHNS and SASEGT. The germline V and J ends were trimmed by 8 bases and 3 bases, with 5 bases remaining between them.

The chain employs TRBV10-3 and TRBJ2-7; 10 positions agree with TRBD2. In germline, CDR1 is ENHRY, CDR2 SYGVKD. CDR3 size: 15 residues. With V trimmed by 3 bases and J by 2 bases, 4 bases remained unmatched. CDR3 nucleotide sequence: TGTGCCATCAGTGACCCTAGCGGGAGCCCCTACGAGCAGTACTTC. It specifies CAISDPSGSPYEQYF.

This chain uses TRBV28 with TRBJ2-3; 10 bases line up with TRBD2. Germline V lookup: CDR1 MDHEN, CDR2 SYDVKM. Germline trimming cut 4 bases from V and 3 bases from J; bases unmatched to any gene: 4. CDR3 size: 15 residues. The CDR3 DNA sequence: TGTGCCAGCAGTTCAAAGCGGGAGGGTACAGATACGCAGTATTTT. Amino acids: CASSSKREGTDTQYF.

The chain carries TRBV30 and TRBJ1-3; 7 nucleotides agree with TRBD1. CDR1 is GTSNPN, CDR2 SVGIG, per germline (reference sequence). The trim removed 7 bases at V and 9 bases at J, leaving 9 bases unmatched. This CDR3 spans 12 amino acids. In DNA, the CDR3 is TGTGCCTACTCGACAGGGAGCCGCACCATATATTTT. Protein: CAYSTGSRTIYF.

This chain connects TRBV2 to TRBJ1-6, with unresolved D. The ends were cut back, 2 bases at V and 7 bases at J, with 12 bases in the middle. Germline values: CDR1 SNHLY, CDR2 FYNNEI. This CDR3 is built from 15 residues. This CDR3 is CASSERSGRNSPLHF. The CDR3 DNA sequence: TGTGCCAGCAGTGAACGGTCCGGGAGAAATTCACCCCTCCACTTT.

The chain links TRBV5-4 to TRBJ2-7, with TRBD2 identical over 10 bases. The length of the CDR3 is 15 residues. Germline V gene sequence: CDR1 SGHNT, CDR2 YYREEE (reference sequence). V trimming: 4 bases; J trimming: 0 bases; junction bases outside the gene matches: 4. The CDR3 sequence: CASSPTSGASYEQYF. In DNA form, the CDR3 reads TGTGCCAGCAGCCCCACTAGCGGGGCCTCCTACGAGCAGTACTTC.

This rearrangement joins TRBV9 to TRBJ1-6; D remains unclear. This CDR3 region has 13 residues. V shed 0 bases and J shed 8 bases, with 6 bases lying between them. CDR1 and CDR2 (germline): SGDLS, YYNGEE. CDR3: CASSVELYSPLHF. In nucleotides, the CDR3 is TGTGCCAGCAGCGTAGAACTATATTCACCCCTCCACTTT.

V and J are TRBV28 and TRBJ1-4; a possible D gene is TRBD1 (6 bases). V was shortened by 9 bases and J by 8 bases, with 16 bases between the two germline ends. The CDR3 has 13 residues. Germline V gene sequence: CDR1 MDHEN, CDR2 SYDVKM. The CDR3 loop is CASTLGGGEKLFF. DNA of the CDR3: TGTGCCAGTACTCTCGGGGGGGGCGAAAAACTGTTTTTT.

This clone occurred a few times. V usage is TRBV11-2 and J usage is TRBJ1-3, with 10 positions matching TRBD1. The CDR3 is 19 residues long. V lost 5 bases and J lost 0; bases outside the gene matches: 13. Germline V gene data show CDR1 as SGHAT and CDR2 as FQNNGV. The CDR3: CASSPGTGVLTISGNTIYF. CDR3 DNA sequence: TGTGCCAGCAGCCCGGGGACAGGGGTCCTAACCATCTCTGGAAACACCATATATTTT.

The gene calls are TRBV5-4 and TRBJ2-2; perhaps TRBD2 as D (5 bases). The CDR3 runs to 17 residues. V was clipped by 0 bases and J by 2 bases, with 14 bases between them. Germline V gene data show CDR1 as SGHNT and CDR2 as YYREEE (reference sequence). DNA of the CDR3: TGTGCCAGCAGCTTGGACTTCCGGGGTTCTAACACCGGGGAGCTGTTTTTT. Translated: CASSLDFRGSNTGELFF.

This rearrangement joins TRBV15 to TRBJ2-7; 8 nucleotides match TRBD1. The CDR3 runs to 16 residues. Germline assignment: CDR1 LNHNV and CDR2 YYDKDF (reference sequence). Trimming removed 2 bases from V and 2 bases from J; junction bases left unmatched: 8. The CDR3 nucleotides read TGTGCCACCAGCAGACCTAAACACAGGGGGACCTACGAGCAGTACTTC. This sequence encodes CATSRPKHRGTYEQYF.

CDR3 bases: TGTGCCAGCAGCCCTCTCAGGGGGTCCCAAGAGACCCAGTACTTC. It translates to CASSPLRGSQETQYF. V gene TRBV6-6 combines with J gene TRBJ2-5; 7 bases fit TRBD1. Trimming at V came to 6 bases and at J to 1 base, leaving 8 bases not matched to a gene. CDR3 length equals 15 residues. Germline assignment: CDR1 MNHNY and CDR2 SVGAGI (reference sequence).

This chain uses TRBV4-1 with TRBJ1-1; no clear D gene. Germline V gene data show CDR1 as MGHRA and CDR2 as YSYEKL. Trimming left V 1 base short and J 0 bases short, with 6 bases between. This CDR3 is 14 amino acids long. In DNA form, the CDR3 reads TGCGCCAGCAGCCAAGTATGGCTGAACACTGAAGCTTTCTTT. Its protein product is CASSQVWLNTEAFF.